Detailed here is one T cell receptor beta chain. The antigen is not known. This sample is part of a study of shared clonotypes between healthy human individuals. Overall study results and limits: In general, naive subsets displayed greater estimated richness than memory subsets did.

As originally analysed: Filtering differed because ImmunoSEQ produced junction-only sequences that carried no quality scores. Assay used: immunoSEQ multiplex PCR; TCRdb lists only in-frame clones, some missing. The V and J calls and clone size were taken over from that table, and D and trimming were inferred from the DNA. There are 1 million to 1.2 million clones in the sample; roughly 77% occur only once, and 0.7% to 0.95% lies in the top ten. This CDR3 spans 12 amino acids. Germline V lookup: CDR1 LNHDA, CDR2 SQIVND (reference sequence). Trimming removed 3 bases from V and 15 bases from J; junction bases left unmatched: 5. Every donor, a Caucasian adult, lived in Nashville, Tennessee. Memory CD4+ cells were the fraction left after CD45RA+ naive selection.

Source material: memory CD4+ T cells from PBMCs. Stated subset: CD45RA-negative fraction. This TCR came from a man aged 18 to 29 in good health. Some clones in this sample may be carry-over from other donors' samples. The rearrangement joins TRBV19 to TRBJ2-1, with 10 bases matching TRBD2. As DNA, the CDR3 is TGTGCCAGTAGTATCCTAGCGGGAGAGGTGTTCTTC. It codes for CASSILAGEVFF.